These 31 T cell receptor beta chains came from one sample sequenced in a study of molecular identifiers for immune sequencing clone quantification. TCRdb ran MiXCR on the PCR reads and lists one entry per CDR3 protein. In the table there are approximately 550,000 distinct CDR3 sequences, around 23% of which are singletons. The sample consisted of naive CD8+ T cells from blood, with Jurkat cell RNA spiked in. Noted subset: FACS-sorted CD8+CD4-CCR7+CD45RA+ naive T cells. Receptors originate from a human donor in good health. Some libraries in this study had Jurkat cell RNA spiked in.

This clonotype has at least ten counts. The V call is TRBV29-1, the J call TRBJ2-3; either TRBD1 or TRBD2 may fit D (7 bases each). The CDR3 extends over 16 amino acids. Trimming removed 1 base from V and 0 bases from J, with 14 bases in between. Germline V gene data show CDR1 as SQVTM and CDR2 as ANQGSEA. The chain's CDR3 is CSVEVRQGGSTDTQYF. CDR3 DNA: TGCAGCGTTGAAGTGCGGCAGGGGGGGAGCACAGATACGCAGTATTTT.

This clonotype was found many times. The V and J genes are TRBV5-4 and TRBJ1-1, with unresolved D. Germline-derived CDR1 and CDR2 are SGHNT and YYREEE (reference sequence). CDR3 size: 15 residues. Between the trimmed V and J ends, which lost 4 bases and 0 bases, there was a span of 13 bases. The CDR3 DNA follows: TGTGCCAGCAGCAGAGCCGGTAACTTGAACACTGAAGCTTTCTTT. As protein: CASSRAGNLNTEAFF. Based on the CDR3 plus reference TRBV5-4 and TRBJ1-1, the full variable domain is ETGVTQSPTHLIKTRGQQVTLRCSSQSGHNTVSWYQQALGQGPQFIFQYYREEENGRGNFPPRFSGLQFPNYSSELNVNALELDDSALYLCASSRAGNLNTEAFFGQGTRLTVV.

Of note for this clonotype: A much larger clone lies a single base off, so this may be a read error. The chain recombines TRBV5-6 with TRBJ2-3, with TRBD2 matching over 8 bases. CDR3 length equals 16 residues. Germline V gene data show CDR1 as SGHDT and CDR2 as YYEEEE. The CDR3 here is CASSLLGSGGTDMQYF. The CDR3 DNA follows: TGTGCCAGCAGCTTGCTGGGGAGCGGGGGAACAGATATGCAGTATTTT. Together with reference TRBV5-6 and TRBJ2-3, the CDR3 gives the full variable domain: DAGVTQSPTHLIKTRGQQVTLRCSPKSGHDTVSWYQQALGQGPQFIFQYYEEEERQRGNFPDRFSGHQFPNYSSELNVNALLLGDSALYLCASSLLGSGGTDMQYFGPGTRLTVL.

There are a few counts of this clonotype. No conserved phenylalanine or tryptophan ends this CDR3, so it is likely a read error. The gene calls are TRBV4-1 and TRBJ2-3; D is ambiguous. V was pared by 1 base and J by 4 bases, with 0 bases between. Per germline, CDR1 MGHRA and CDR2 YSYEKL. The CDR3 length is 11 residues. DNA for the CDR3: TGCGCCAGCAGCCAAGCAGATACGCAGTATTGT. This gives the protein CASSQADTQYC.

This clonotype was recorded at least ten times. The chain combines TRBV2 with TRBJ1-2, with unresolved D. The CDR3 is 13 amino acids. V was shortened by 11 bases and J by 1 base, with 14 bases between the two germline ends. Germline CDR1 SNHLY, CDR2 FYNNEI. The CDR3 sequence is CAGAAASNYGYTF. Written as DNA, the CDR3 is TGTGCCGGAGCAGCGGCAAGTAACTATGGCTACACCTTC.

DNA for the CDR3: TGTGCCAGTCGGACTAGCGGGATGTCGAACCAAGAGACCCAGTACTTC. This translates into CASRTSGMSNQETQYF. The rearrangement joins TRBV19 to TRBJ2-5; the match to TRBD2 covers 12 bases. The ends lost 8 bases at V and 0 bases at J; junction bases unmatched: 7. This CDR3 spans 16 amino acids. CDR1 is LNHDA and CDR2 is SQIVND in the germline V gene (reference sequence). The variable domain in full, with the rest retrieved from reference TRBV19 and TRBJ2-5, is DGGITQSPKYLFRKEGQNVTLSCEQNLNHDAMYWYRQDPGQGLRLIYYSQIVNDFQKGDIAEGYSVSREKKESFPLTVTSAQKNPTAFYLCASRTSGMSNQETQYFGPGTRLLVL.

V usage is TRBV19 and J usage is TRBJ2-3; 11 nucleotides match TRBD2. CDR3 length: 16 amino acids. Germline CDR1 is LNHDA and CDR2 is SQIVND (reference sequence). V shed 7 bases, J shed 1 base, and the junction held 7 bases outside the gene matches. CDR3 protein: CASTFLAGGGTDTQYF. The CDR3 nucleotides are TGTGCCAGTACCTTTCTAGCGGGGGGAGGCACAGATACGCAGTATTTT.

This clonotype was observed a single time. V is TRBV3-2 and J is TRBJ1-2; TRBD1, as called in the table, went unchecked against the DNA. TRBV3-2 is given as a pseudogene. This CDR3 is 16 amino acids long. The CDR3 here is CASSQDSIAGYYGYTF. The CDR3 DNA is TGTGCCAGCAGCCAAGATAGTATAGCAGGGTACTATGGCTACACCTTC.

This clonotype occurred a few times. The chain has TRBV4-2 and TRBJ2-7; 11 positions agree with TRBD2. The V and J ends lost 2 bases and 2 bases, in that order; junction bases with no gene match: 2. In germline, CDR1 is LGHNA, CDR2 YNFKEQ. The CDR3 totals 15 residues. This chain's CDR3 is CASSQFSGRAYEQYF. Written as DNA, the CDR3 is TGTGCCAGCAGCCAATTTAGCGGGAGGGCCTACGAGCAGTACTTC.

This clonotype was recorded at least ten times. The rearrangement uses TRBV7-6 and TRBJ2-7; D is unresolved. Per the germline V gene, CDR1 is SGHVS and CDR2 is FNYEAQ. The CDR3 spans 12 residues. Deletions cut 6 bases from V and 5 bases from J, with 11 bases between. The CDR3 sequence is CASRNVNDEQYF. CDR3 sequence (DNA): TGTGCCAGCAGAAATGTTAACGACGAGCAGTACTTC.

This clonotype appeared many times. The rearrangement links TRBV12-3 or TRBV12-4 to TRBJ2-6; D uncertain. The CDR3 sequence is 14 residues long. Between the trimmed V and J ends, which lost 8 bases and 0 bases, there was a span of 8 bases. The CDR3 protein is CASLESSGANVLTF. Written as DNA, the CDR3 is TGTGCCAGCCTAGAGAGCTCTGGGGCCAACGTCCTGACTTTC.

V is TRBV11-2 and J is TRBJ2-7; TRBD2 matches at 8 bases. Germline CDR1 and CDR2: SGHAT and FQNNGV. The CDR3 runs 13 residues. J lost 3 bases, V lost 3 bases, and 1 base had no gene match. The CDR3 DNA reads as TGTGCCAGCAGCTTCACTAGCGGCTACGAGCAGTACTTC. This sequence encodes CASSFTSGYEQYF.

There are many counts of this clonotype. The V call is TRBV4-1, the J call TRBJ1-5, with TRBD1 identical over 10 bases. Unmatched junction bases numbered 4, after V lost 1 base and J lost 7 bases. Germline lookup yields CDR1 MGHRA and CDR2 YSYEKL. The CDR3 contains 15 residues. The CDR3 coding sequence is TGCGCCAGCAGCCAAGTGGGACAGGGGTCACAGCCCCAGCATTTT. Protein: CASSQVGQGSQPQHF.

This clonotype was seen at least ten times. This chain joins TRBV20-1 and TRBJ2-7; perhaps TRBD2 as D (5 bases). The length of the CDR3 is 15 residues. CDR1 and CDR2 (germline): DFQATT, SNEGSKA (reference sequence). V was cut by 0 bases and J by 4 bases, with 16 bases left in between. CDR3 loop: CSARDSETMGYEQYF. The CDR3 region has the DNA TGCAGTGCTAGAGATTCGGAGACTATGGGGTACGAGCAGTACTTC.

Only a few counts were recorded for this clonotype. The CDR3 reads CASSTGSGHFVEQYF. The CDR3 DNA sequence: TGTGCCAGCAGCACCGGATCGGGACACTTCGTCGAGCAGTACTTC. The chain couples TRBV7-9 to TRBJ2-7; possibly TRBD1 for D (6 bases). V was pared by 5 bases and J by 6 bases, with 20 bases between. The CDR3 is 15 residues long. Germline CDR1 reads SEHNR; CDR2 reads FQNEAQ (reference sequence). Supplemented by reference TRBV7-9 and TRBJ2-7, the full variable domain reads DTGVSQNPRHKITKRGQNVTFRCDPISEHNRLYWYRQTLGQGPEFLTYFQNEAQLEKSRLLSDRFSAERPKGSFSTLEIQRTEQGDSAMYLCASSTGSGHFVEQYFGPGTRLTVT.

This clonotype was detected many times. The DNA of the CDR3 is TGTGCCAGCAGATTTCCCCCGGTTGAAGCTTTCTTT. It is translated as CASRFPPVEAFF. The chain carries TRBV6-2 or TRBV6-3 and TRBJ1-1, with no clear D. CDR3 size: 12 residues. From germline, CDR1 is MNHEY and CDR2 SVGEGT. The V and J ends lost 6 bases and 7 bases respectively, with 12 bases between them.

This clonotype was counted at least ten times. This chain links TRBV7-9 with TRBJ1-1; TRBD1 agrees at 9 bases. The trim removed 2 bases at V and 4 bases at J, leaving 2 bases unmatched. This CDR3 has 14 amino acids. Germline V gene data show CDR1 as SEHNR and CDR2 as FQNEAQ (reference sequence). CDR3 nucleotide sequence: TGTGCCAGCAGCTTAAACAGGGGGCTCACTGAAGCTTTCTTT. Translation: CASSLNRGLTEAFF.

The J gene is TRBJ1-2, the V gene TRBV3-1; D is ambiguous. The CDR3 is 19 residues long. CDR1 LGHDT and CDR2 YNNKEL come from the germline V gene (reference sequence). V was clipped by 1 base and J by 4 bases, with 25 bases between them. The CDR3 DNA reads as TGTGCCAGCAGCCAAGGTTTTGACGTTCCTATGGCGCAGATCTATGGCTACACCTTC. Protein sequence: CASSQGFDVPMAQIYGYTF.

Details on this clonotype: This may be a read error: a much more frequent sequence differs by one nucleotide. This is likely a read error, given that the CDR3 carries no conserved phenylalanine or tryptophan at its end. J is TRBJ1-1 and V is TRBV6-5, with D possibly being TRBD1 (6 bases). Germline CDR1 is MNHEY and CDR2 is SVGAGI. V dropped 5 bases and J dropped 1 base, with 8 bases sitting between them. This CDR3 comprises 13 residues. CDR3 nucleotides: TGTGCCAGCAGTAACAGGGAGAACACTGAAGCTTTCCTT. It codes for CASSNRENTEAFL.

For this clonotype: Since a much larger clone is just one base distant, this may be a read error. The CDR3 protein is CASSPSGLAGTDTRYF. CDR3 nucleotides: TGTGCCAGCAGCCCCTCGGGACTAGCGGGCACAGATACGCGGTATTTT. The chain has TRBV7-3 and TRBJ2-3, with 12 bases lining up with TRBD2. The CDR3 has 16 residues. Germline loops: CDR1 SGHTA, CDR2 FQGTGA.

This rearrangement joins TRBV7-2 to TRBJ2-7; D uncertain. Germline V CDR1 and CDR2: SGHTA, FQGNSA. The ends were cut back, 5 bases at V and 3 bases at J, with 17 bases in the middle. This CDR3 is built from 15 residues. As DNA, the CDR3 is TGTGCCAGCAGCCACTGGATGACGACAAGCTACGAGCAGTACTTC. This encodes CASSHWMTTSYEQYF.

This clonotype was seen more than once but under ten times. The chain employs TRBV6-2 or TRBV6-3 and TRBJ2-2, with 10 bases that match TRBD2. CDR1 is MNHEY and CDR2 is SVGEGT in the germline V gene. This CDR3 is 19 amino acids long. Germline trimming cut 6 bases from V and 1 base from J; bases unmatched to any gene: 14. In DNA, the CDR3 is TGTGCCAGCAGCTCCTCCCAGCTGGGACTAGCGAGGAACACCGGGGAGCTGTTTTTT. It translates to CASSSSQLGLARNTGELFF.

As regards this clonotype: Being one base from a much bigger clone, this may be a read error. CDR3 sequence: CSVAGLAKNIQYF. For the CDR3, the DNA is TGCAGCGTTGCAGGGTTAGCCAAAAACATTCAGTACTTC. The genes are TRBV29-1 and TRBJ2-4, with D perhaps matching TRBD1 (5 bases). Trimming shortened V by 4 bases and J by 0 bases, and 7 bases separated the two germline ends. CDR1 and CDR2 from the germline V gene are SQVTM and ANQGSEA. CDR3 length: 13 amino acids.

Note on this clonotype: This may come from a read error, since a much larger clone is one base off. The CDR3 DNA reads as TGTGCCTGGAGTGCAACTAGCGGGAGTTACGAGCAGTACTTC. This gives the protein CAWSATSGSYEQYF. This chain connects TRBV30 to TRBJ2-7; 11 nucleotides match TRBD2. In germline, CDR1 is GTSNPN, CDR2 SVGIG (reference sequence). The CDR3 extends over 14 amino acids. Trimming removed 1 base from V and 4 bases from J; junction bases left unmatched: 3.

This clonotype was found many times. J is TRBJ2-7 and V is TRBV20-1; D is possibly TRBD1 or TRBD2 (6 bases each). CDR3 length equals 13 residues. Trimming stripped 6 bases from V and 5 bases from J, with 17 bases between. Per germline, CDR1 DFQATT and CDR2 SNEGSKA (reference sequence). CDR3 amino acids: CSAGPEGEDEQYF. CDR3 nucleotides: TGCAGTGCCGGTCCGGAGGGGGAGGACGAGCAGTACTTC.

This clonotype has a count of ten or more. This chain links TRBV7-2 with TRBJ2-1; 11 nucleotides match TRBD2. Looked up from germline, CDR1 is SGHTA and CDR2 is FQGNSA. The CDR3 totals 13 residues. The junction had 6 bases not matched to a gene; V was cut back by 11 bases and J by 6 bases. CDR3 region: CALRTSGSNEQFF. CDR3 nucleotides: TGTGCCCTCCGGACTAGCGGGTCCAATGAGCAGTTCTTC.

This clonotype was seen a handful of times. A much larger clone differs by one base, so this may be a read error. CDR3 coding DNA: TGCGCCAGCAGCCAAGTGTCCTGGGATACGCAGTATTTT. It is translated as CASSQVSWDTQYF. The chain combines TRBV4-3 with TRBJ2-3; no clear D. V was trimmed by 1 base and J by 6 bases, leaving 8 bases between them. The V gene's germline CDR1 is LGHNA and CDR2 YSLEER. The CDR3 runs 13 residues.

The sample holds many counts of this clonotype. The V and J genes are TRBV19 and TRBJ2-1; D remains ambiguous. The germline CDR1 and CDR2 sequences are LNHDA and SQIVND (reference sequence). Trimming left V 7 bases short and J 5 bases short, with 12 bases between. The CDR3 consists of 13 residues. Here the CDR3 reads CASIGELDNEQFF. The CDR3 DNA follows: TGTGCCAGTATAGGAGAATTGGACAATGAGCAGTTCTTC.

Many counts were recorded for this clonotype. This chain links TRBV12-3 or TRBV12-4 with TRBJ2-3; perhaps D is TRBD1 or TRBD2 (5 bases each). The CDR3 spans 14 residues. V lost 3 bases and J 2 bases, leaving 9 bases between the germline ends. DNA for the CDR3: TGTGCCAGCAGTTTTGCCGGGACCACAGATACGCAGTATTTT. This sequence encodes CASSFAGTTDTQYF.

The chain employs TRBV13 and TRBJ2-1; 9 bases map to TRBD1. Losses at the gene ends were 4 bases for V and 5 bases for J; bases not matched to a gene: 0. Germline V gene sequence: CDR1 PRHDT, CDR2 FYEKMQ (reference sequence). This CDR3 is built from 13 residues. Written as DNA, the CDR3 is TGTGCCAGCAGCTGGACAGGGGACAATGAGCAGTTCTTC. Amino acids: CASSWTGDNEQFF.

This clonotype appeared many times. This sequence joins TRBV7-9 and TRBJ2-3; TRBD2 aligns across 8 bases. Germline V gene sequence: CDR1 SEHNR, CDR2 FQNEAQ (reference sequence). The CDR3 loop spans 17 amino acids. J was trimmed by 2 bases and V by 5 bases; bases with no gene match: 12. The CDR3, as DNA: TGTGCCAGCAGCCTCCCCGGGGGGGGGAGTTACACAGATACGCAGTATTTT. It translates to CASSLPGGGSYTDTQYF.